This T cell receptor beta chain was captured by sequencing in a study of cytomegalovirus exposure and HLA in healthy donors (dated by TCRdb to 2016 to 2017). With respect to the entire study: A later analysis indicated that the 90 to 150 validation repertoires were generated on the platform also employed for the 700 or so repertoires of the first cohort. The study aimed to test whether signatures of past pathogen exposure could be identified by cataloging public T cell receptors. Besides the first cohort of under 700 subjects, a separate validation cohort made up of 120 different subjects was used. To predict cytomegalovirus infection status, the study brought together high-throughput TCR immunosequencing, statistical association of individual TCRs with disease status, and machine learning. Study-wide findings and limitations: All 110 or so repertoires were used to score co-occurrence in the validation cohort in a later analysis, because that analysis had no HLA typing for the cohort. Of the cluster scores, 85% to 95% were above 0 in a later analysis, which found that TCRs clustered in the first cohort also tended to co-occur in the 120 validation repertoires. The authors suggested that the approach could potentially be extended to other disease states and immunological phenotypes. While some public TCRs were present in many individuals, most TCR sequences turned up only very rarely across donors. The classifier was reported to diagnose cytomegalovirus status with high specificity and sensitivity in both the original cohort and the validation cohort. A total of about 180 TCR beta chains were listed by the study as associated with cytomegalovirus. In vitro tests confirmed that a few of the cytomegalovirus-associated TCR beta chains recognize cytomegalovirus antigens.

Relative to germline, V is 1 base shorter and J is 2 bases shorter, with 17 bases between their ends. The CDR3 numbers 18 residues from cysteine through phenylalanine. Kept here is only the CDR3 DNA, which spans 54 bases and is read in frame from base 1. Per the germline V gene, MDHEN is the CDR1 and SYDVKM is the CDR2. Remarks on this clone: Its recognized antigen is unknown. Per-base quality was not reported, and no clone a single base away is much larger than it.

Libraries were prepared through the immunoSEQ multiplex PCR assay. As for how the authors treated the data: A statistical classification framework was developed to diagnose cytomegalovirus status using the catalog of TCR beta chain sequences. Not all clones reach the TCRdb copy of this immuneACCESS table, which keeps in-frame sequences only. Checked studies attribute under half of the gap to unresolved V genes and leave the rest unexplained. V and J calls and clone size are given by that table; D and trimming were obtained from the DNA. The sample data list 70,000 to 75,000 clones, and about 95% of these were observed just once. The top ten clones comprise roughly 1% of the sample. The donors belonged to the validation cohort of about 110 subjects, which was separate from the 666-subject first cohort.

The source is a woman under 30 in good health and CMV-seronegative. The chain joins TRBV28 to TRBJ2-2; 5 matching bases give a weak D call of TRBD2. Sequencing was done on a sample of PBMCs. The CDR3 corresponds to CASSLSLTLRGNTGELFF. The sequenced DNA is TGTGCCAGCAGTTTATCCCTAACCCTACGGGGAAACACCGGGGAGCTGTTTTTT.